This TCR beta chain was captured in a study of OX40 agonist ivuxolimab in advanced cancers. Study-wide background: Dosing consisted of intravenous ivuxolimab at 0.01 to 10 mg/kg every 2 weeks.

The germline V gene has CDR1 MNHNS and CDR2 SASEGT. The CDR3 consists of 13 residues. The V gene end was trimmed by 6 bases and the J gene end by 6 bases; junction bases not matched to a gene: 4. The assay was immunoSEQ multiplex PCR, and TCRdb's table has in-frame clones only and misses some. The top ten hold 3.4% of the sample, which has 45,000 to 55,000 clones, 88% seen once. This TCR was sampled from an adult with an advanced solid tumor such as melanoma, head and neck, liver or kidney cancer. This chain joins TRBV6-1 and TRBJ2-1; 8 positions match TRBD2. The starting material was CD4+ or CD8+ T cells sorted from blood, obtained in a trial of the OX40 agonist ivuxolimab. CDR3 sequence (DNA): TGTGCCAGCAGCGGGACTAGTTTCAATGAGCAGTTCTTC. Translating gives CASSGTSFNEQFF.